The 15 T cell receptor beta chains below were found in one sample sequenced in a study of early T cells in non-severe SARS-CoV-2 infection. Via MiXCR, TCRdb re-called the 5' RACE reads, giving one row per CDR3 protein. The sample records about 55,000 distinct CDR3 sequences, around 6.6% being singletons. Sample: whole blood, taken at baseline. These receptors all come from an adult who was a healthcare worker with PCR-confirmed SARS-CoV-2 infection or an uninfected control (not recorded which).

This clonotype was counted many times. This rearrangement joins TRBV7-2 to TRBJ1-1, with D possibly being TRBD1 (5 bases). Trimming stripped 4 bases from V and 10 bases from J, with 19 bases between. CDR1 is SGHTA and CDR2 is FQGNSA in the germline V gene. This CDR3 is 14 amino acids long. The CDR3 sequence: CASSYKAHGGGAFF. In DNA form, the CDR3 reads TGTGCCAGCAGCTATAAGGCTCATGGCGGGGGAGCTTTCTTT.

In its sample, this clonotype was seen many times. This chain's CDR3 is CARDARTGQITLRTNPQETQYF. CDR3 coding DNA: TGCGCCAGGGACGCGCGGACAGGACAAATTACCCTTAGGACAAATCCGCAAGAGACCCAGTACTTC. The V call is TRBV5-1, the J call TRBJ2-5; 7 bases are shared with TRBD1. The CDR3 length is 22 residues. V trimming: 8 bases; J trimming: 2 bases; junction bases outside the gene matches: 33. CDR1 and CDR2 from the germline V gene are SGHRS and YFSETQ.

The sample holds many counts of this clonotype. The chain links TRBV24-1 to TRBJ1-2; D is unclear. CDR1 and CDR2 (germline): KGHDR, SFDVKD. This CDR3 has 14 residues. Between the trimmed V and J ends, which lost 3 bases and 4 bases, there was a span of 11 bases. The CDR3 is CATSDTRSGYGYTF. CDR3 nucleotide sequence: TGTGCCACCAGTGATACGAGATCGGGCTATGGCTACACCTTC.

The CDR3 nucleotides are TGTGCCAGCTCACCACTTGGATTTGAAGAGACCCAGTACTTC. It translates to CASSPLGFEETQYF. The rearrangement links TRBV18 to TRBJ2-5; D is ambiguous. Germline V gene sequence: CDR1 KGHSH, CDR2 LQKENI. The CDR3 consists of 14 residues. V gave up 1 base and J gave up 3 bases, with 9 bases separating them.

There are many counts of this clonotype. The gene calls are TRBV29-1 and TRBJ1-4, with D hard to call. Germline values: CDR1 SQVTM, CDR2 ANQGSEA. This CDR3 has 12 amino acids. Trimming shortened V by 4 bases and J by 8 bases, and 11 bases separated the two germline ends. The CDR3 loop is CSVVQSGEKLFF. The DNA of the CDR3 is TGCAGCGTTGTGCAGAGCGGAGAAAAACTGTTTTTT.

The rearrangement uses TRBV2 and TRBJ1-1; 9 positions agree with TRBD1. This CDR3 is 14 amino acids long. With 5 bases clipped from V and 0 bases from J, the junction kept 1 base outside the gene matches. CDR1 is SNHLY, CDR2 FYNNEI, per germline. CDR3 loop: CASSTGGLNTEAFF. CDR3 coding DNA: TGTGCCAGCAGTACAGGGGGCCTGAACACTGAAGCTTTCTTT.

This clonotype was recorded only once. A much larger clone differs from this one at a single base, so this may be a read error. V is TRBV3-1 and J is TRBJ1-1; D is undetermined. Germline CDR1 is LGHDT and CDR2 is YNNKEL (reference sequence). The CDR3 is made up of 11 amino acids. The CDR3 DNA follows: TGTGCCAACAGCCTCATGGATGAAGCTTTCTTT. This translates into CANSLMDEAFF.

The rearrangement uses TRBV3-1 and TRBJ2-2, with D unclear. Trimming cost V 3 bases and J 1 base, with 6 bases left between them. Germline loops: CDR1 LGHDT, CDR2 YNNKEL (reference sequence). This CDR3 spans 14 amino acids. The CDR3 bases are TGTGCCAGCAGCCACAGAGGGAACACCGGGGAGCTGTTTTTT. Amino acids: CASSHRGNTGELFF.

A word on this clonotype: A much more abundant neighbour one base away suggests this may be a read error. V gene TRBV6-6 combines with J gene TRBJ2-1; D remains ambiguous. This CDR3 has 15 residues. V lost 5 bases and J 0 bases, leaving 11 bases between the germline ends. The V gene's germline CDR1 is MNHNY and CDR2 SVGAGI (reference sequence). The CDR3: CASSGGRNSYNEQFF. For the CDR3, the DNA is TGTGCCAGCAGTGGTGGACGGAACTCCTACAATGAGCAGTTCTTC.

CDR3 region: CASSPKRGGEETQYF. CDR3 DNA sequence: TGTGCCAGCTCACCGAAACGGGGGGGCGAAGAGACCCAGTACTTC. V and J are TRBV18 and TRBJ2-5, with 8 bases that match TRBD2. Unmatched junction bases numbered 6, after V lost 3 bases and J lost 3 bases. Germline V CDR1 and CDR2: KGHSH, LQKENI. The CDR3 extends over 15 amino acids.

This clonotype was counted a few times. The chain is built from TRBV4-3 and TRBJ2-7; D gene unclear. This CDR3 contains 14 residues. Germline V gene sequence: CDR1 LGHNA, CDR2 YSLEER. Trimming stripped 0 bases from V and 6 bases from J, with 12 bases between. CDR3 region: CASSQDWSISEQYF. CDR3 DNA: TGCGCCAGCAGCCAAGATTGGAGTATTAGCGAGCAGTACTTC.

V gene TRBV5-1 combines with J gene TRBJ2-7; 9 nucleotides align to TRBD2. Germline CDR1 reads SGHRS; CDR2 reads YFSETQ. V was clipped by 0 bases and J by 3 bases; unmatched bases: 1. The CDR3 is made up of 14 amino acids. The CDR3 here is CASSLASGIYEQYF. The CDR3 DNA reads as TGCGCCAGCAGCTTGGCTAGCGGGATCTACGAGCAGTACTTC.

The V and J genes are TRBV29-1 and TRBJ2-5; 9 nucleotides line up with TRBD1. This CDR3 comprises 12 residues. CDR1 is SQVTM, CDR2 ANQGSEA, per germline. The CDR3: CSSRTGEETQYF. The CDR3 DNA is TGCTCTAGCCGGACAGGGGAAGAGACCCAGTACTTC.

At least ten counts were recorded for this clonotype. The CDR3 loop is CASSLMRGGTDTQYF. The CDR3, as DNA: TGTGCCAGCAGCTTAATGCGGGGGGGCACAGATACGCAGTATTTT. The chain links TRBV7-2 to TRBJ2-3; 8 bases agree with TRBD2. The CDR3 length is 15 residues. With V trimmed by 2 bases and J by 1 base, 2 bases remained unmatched. CDR1 and CDR2 (germline): SGHTA, FQGNSA.

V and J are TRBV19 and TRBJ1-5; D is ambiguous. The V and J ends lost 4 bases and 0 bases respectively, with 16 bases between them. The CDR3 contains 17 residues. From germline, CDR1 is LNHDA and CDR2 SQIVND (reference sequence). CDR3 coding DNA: TGTGCCAGTAGTAGTAGGCAGCAAACCTATAGCAATCAGCCCCAGCATTTT. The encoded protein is CASSSRQQTYSNQPQHF. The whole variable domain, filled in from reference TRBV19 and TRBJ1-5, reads DGGITQSPKYLFRKEGQNVTLSCEQNLNHDAMYWYRQDPGQGLRLIYYSQIVNDFQKGDIAEGYSVSREKKESFPLTVTSAQKNPTAFYLCASSSRQQTYSNQPQHFGDGTRLSIL.